Below are 15 T cell receptor beta chains sequenced from a single sample in a study of CD8+CD57+ T cells in acquired aplastic anemia. All sequencing subjects had displayed CD8+CD57+ cell expansion on flow cytometry. Investigators profiled TCR beta VDJ and CDR3 from genomic DNA template. From the reads, TCRdb called clonotypes with MiXCR, one entry per CDR3 protein. The sample includes 150,000 to 200,000 distinct CDR3 sequences, around 48% of them seen just once. Source material: sorted CD4+, CD8+, or CD8+CD57+ T cells (not recorded which) from PBMCs. The source is a human donor with aplastic anemia.

The chain is built from TRBV7-9 and TRBJ2-7; the D gene is possibly TRBD1 (5 bases). The J call may be wrong; the DNA end is better matched by TRBJ2-5. CDR1 is SEHNR and CDR2 is FQNEAQ in the germline V gene (reference sequence). The CDR3 length is 13 residues. Here the CDR3 DNA reads TGTGCCAGCAGCTCAGGGTTGTGGGAGACCCAGTACTTC. The encoded protein is CASSSGLWETQYF.

This chain uses TRBV19 with TRBJ1-1; D may be TRBD1 (6 bases). The germline CDR1 and CDR2 sequences are LNHDA and SQIVND (reference sequence). The CDR3 covers 15 residues. V was cut by 7 bases and J by 5 bases, with 20 bases left in between. The CDR3: CASIPGQNPSTEAFF. The CDR3 DNA is TGTGCCAGTATACCCGGACAGAACCCAAGTACTGAAGCTTTCTTT.

This clonotype was picked up many times. The CDR3 spells CASTGLSTEAFF. The DNA for the CDR3 is TGTGCCAGCACGGGGCTTAGCACTGAAGCTTTCTTT. The chain recombines TRBV25-1 with TRBJ1-1, with D maybe TRBD1 (5 bases). The CDR3 has 12 residues. With 7 bases removed from V and 4 bases from J, the gap between germline ends came to 10 bases. The V gene's germline CDR1 is MGHDK and CDR2 SYGVNS.

This clonotype was detected many times. The V and J genes are TRBV2 and TRBJ2-1; D not resolved. CDR1 and CDR2 (germline): SNHLY, FYNNEI. Trimming removed 5 bases from V and 3 bases from J, with 5 bases in between. The CDR3 has 12 amino acids. The CDR3 sequence is CASSFNYNEQFF. CDR3 DNA sequence: TGTGCCAGCAGTTTTAACTACAATGAGCAGTTCTTC.

The V and J genes are TRBV12-3 or TRBV12-4 and TRBJ1-2; D gene ambiguous. V shed 7 bases and J shed 7 bases, with 13 bases lying between them. The CDR3 runs to 12 residues. CDR3 residues: CASMTSWGGYTF. Here the CDR3 DNA reads TGTGCCAGCATGACTTCCTGGGGTGGCTACACCTTC.

This chain connects TRBV2 to TRBJ1-2; no clear D. Looked up from germline, CDR1 is SNHLY and CDR2 is FYNNEI. The CDR3 length is 15 residues. The V end was cut by 6 bases, the J end by 0 bases, with 14 bases between. DNA of the CDR3: TGTGCCAGCAGCAACGGAGGCAGCACTAACTATGGCTACACCTTC. It translates to CASSNGGSTNYGYTF. The whole variable domain, remainder taken from reference TRBV2 and TRBJ1-2, is EPEVTQTPSHQVTQMGQEVILRCVPISNHLYFYWYRQILGQKVEFLVSFYNNEISEKSEIFDDQFSVERPDGSNFTLKIRSTKLEDSAMYFCASSNGGSTNYGYTFGSGTRLTVV.

On this clonotype: Since no conserved phenylalanine or tryptophan closes the CDR3, a read error is the likely cause. The rearrangement links TRBV12-3 or TRBV12-4 to TRBJ1-5; D is ambiguous. The V and J ends lost 2 bases and 9 bases respectively, with 11 bases between them. This CDR3 comprises 13 residues. The CDR3 here is CASSLSMGRPQHL. For the CDR3, the DNA is TGTGCCAGCAGTTTATCAATGGGGAGGCCCCAGCATTTG.

The chain employs TRBV20-1 and TRBJ1-5, with 7 bases fitting TRBD1. The ends lost 3 bases at V and 4 bases at J; junction bases unmatched: 3. CDR1 is DFQATT, CDR2 SNEGSKA, per germline (reference sequence). The CDR3 sequence is 13 residues long. The CDR3 here is CSARWDRNQPQHF. The DNA for the CDR3 is TGCAGTGCTAGGTGGGACAGAAATCAGCCCCAGCATTTT.

The V call is TRBV10-2, the J call TRBJ1-4, with D uncertain. The CDR3 is 14 amino acids. The V gene lost 6 bases and the J gene lost 5 bases, with 13 bases spanning the gap. The germline V gene encodes CDR1 WSHSY and CDR2 SAAADI. For the CDR3, the DNA is TGCGCCAGCAGATCAGCGGGCCGGAATGAAAAACTGTTTTTT. This translates into CASRSAGRNEKLFF.

Worth noting for this clonotype: A read error may account for a junction end that differs from germline. The genes are TRBV30 and TRBJ1-6, with TRBD1 as a possible D gene (5 bases). The CDR3 spans 14 residues. CDR1 is GTSNPN, CDR2 SVGIG, per germline (reference sequence). The chain's CDR3 is CAATGRSHNSPLHF. The DNA of the CDR3 is TGTGCCGCAACAGGACGCTCCCATAATTCACCCCTCCACTTT.

J is TRBJ2-1 and V is TRBV12-3 or TRBV12-4; TRBD2 agrees at 10 bases. The V segment lost 0 bases and the J segment 5 bases; nucleotides outside the gene matches: 4. This CDR3 spans 16 amino acids. The DNA of the CDR3 is TGTGCCAGCAGTTTAGCCCTAGCGGGAGCAGACAATGAGCAGTTCTTC. Amino acid sequence: CASSLALAGADNEQFF.

The chain joins TRBV12-3 or TRBV12-4 to TRBJ2-2, with TRBD2 matching 11 bases. The CDR3 totals 19 residues. J was trimmed by 0 bases and V by 6 bases; bases with no gene match: 12. The CDR3 is CASRAPGLAGGANTGELFF. The CDR3 DNA sequence: TGTGCCAGCAGAGCACCGGGGCTAGCGGGGGGCGCGAACACCGGGGAGCTGTTTTTT.

The count of this clonotype is one. This chain links TRBV11-2 with TRBJ1-2; D call uncertain. V gave up 0 bases and J gave up 8 bases, with 22 bases separating them. The CDR3 spans 17 residues. The germline gives CDR1 SGHAT, CDR2 FQNNGV. Here the CDR3 reads CASSLEGEDRPSWGYTF. CDR3 in DNA: TGTGCCAGCAGCTTAGAAGGTGAGGACCGGCCGTCATGGGGCTACACCTTC.

This clonotype was seen at least ten times. The chain joins TRBV12-5 to TRBJ1-3; possibly TRBD1 for D (6 bases). The CDR3 covers 13 residues. Germline V gene lookup returns CDR1 LGHNT and CDR2 FRNRAP. Trimming removed 4 bases at V and 4 bases at J, with 8 bases between. CDR3 DNA sequence: TGTGCTAGTGGTTGGGACACAGGAAACACCATATATTTT. Its translation is CASGWDTGNTIYF.

There are a few counts of this clonotype. A read error may be the cause here, since a much bigger clone is one base away. The chain employs TRBV20-1 and TRBJ1-1; D not resolved. The germline V gene has CDR1 DFQATT and CDR2 SNEGSKA (reference sequence). The germline V and J ends were trimmed by 2 bases and 4 bases, with 8 bases remaining between them. CDR3 length equals 12 residues. For the CDR3, the DNA is TGCAGTGCTAGAAAGTGGAGCACTGAAGCTTTCTTT. Encoded protein: CSARKWSTEAFF.